This note documents a single TCR beta chain sequence. Antigen specificity is unknown. The CDR3 runs to 15 residues. Germline loops: CDR1 SGHRS, CDR2 YFSETQ. V gave up 4 bases and J gave up 4 bases; unmatched junction bases: 9. This sample is drawn from a study of shared clonotypes between healthy human individuals. Study-level findings and limits: Naive subsets generally had larger estimated richness than memory subsets.

Produced via immunoSEQ multiplex PCR; TCRdb's table is partial and in-frame only. The table lists some 2,100,000 clones, 90% to 96% of them singletons. Free of recent acute infections or vaccinations, the donors were healthy HIV-negative adults. CD4+ cell separation produced CD45RA+ naive and CD45RA-negative memory subsets. This receptor was taken from a man aged 18 to 30 in good health. The chain employs TRBV5-1 and TRBJ2-5; 8 nucleotides align to TRBD2. Sequenced sample: naive CD4+ T cells sorted from blood. Sample subset: CD45RA+ positively selected. CDR3 residues: CASSLPGLGVETQYF. The CDR3 DNA follows: TGCGCCAGCAGCCTTCCGGGACTAGGGGTAGAGACCCAGTACTTC.